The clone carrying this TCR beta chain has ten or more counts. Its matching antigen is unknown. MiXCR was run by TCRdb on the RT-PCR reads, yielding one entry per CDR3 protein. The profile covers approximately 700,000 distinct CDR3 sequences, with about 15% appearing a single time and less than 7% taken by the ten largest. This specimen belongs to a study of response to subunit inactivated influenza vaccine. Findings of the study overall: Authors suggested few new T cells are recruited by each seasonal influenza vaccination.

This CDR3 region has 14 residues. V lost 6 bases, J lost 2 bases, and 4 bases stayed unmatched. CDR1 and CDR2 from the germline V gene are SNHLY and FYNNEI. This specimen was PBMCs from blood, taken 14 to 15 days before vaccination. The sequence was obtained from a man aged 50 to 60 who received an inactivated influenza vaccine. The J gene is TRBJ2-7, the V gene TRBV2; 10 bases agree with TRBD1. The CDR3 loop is CASRGTGATYEQYF. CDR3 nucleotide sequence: TGTGCCAGCAGAGGGACAGGGGCCACCTACGAGCAGTACTTC.